This entry lists 10 T cell receptor beta chains sequenced from one sample in a study of OX40 agonist ivuxolimab in advanced cancers. Assay: immunoSEQ multiplex PCR; the TCRdb copy retains only in-frame clones and omits some. The table includes more than 45,000 clones, roughly 94% detected once. The starting material was CD4+ or CD8+ T cells sorted from blood, obtained in a trial of the OX40 agonist ivuxolimab. The receptors were gathered from an adult with an advanced solid tumor such as melanoma, head and neck, liver or kidney cancer.

This chain uses TRBV25-1 with TRBJ1-4; D unclear. The CDR3 length is 12 residues. Germline loops: CDR1 MGHDK, CDR2 SYGVNS. Trimming removed 5 bases from V and 6 bases from J, with 7 bases in between. CDR3 DNA sequence: TGTGCCAGCAGTTTGGCGGATGAAAAACTGTTTTTT. Protein sequence: CASSLADEKLFF.

The rearrangement links TRBV7-9 to TRBJ2-7; no firm D call. In germline, CDR1 is SEHNR, CDR2 FQNEAQ (reference sequence). The V end was cut by 0 bases, the J end by 4 bases, with 10 bases between. This CDR3 spans 14 amino acids. As DNA, the CDR3 is TGTGCCAGCAGCTTAGCCGAGAGCTTTTACGAGCAGTACTTC. Translated, it gives CASSLAESFYEQYF.

The chain has TRBV28 and TRBJ2-5; 7 nucleotides line up with TRBD1. CDR1 and CDR2 (germline): MDHEN, SYDVKM. The CDR3 runs 14 residues. J gave up 1 base and V 6 bases, and 5 bases lay outside the gene matches. The CDR3 bases are TGTGCCAGCAGAAAGACAGGGCCCCAAGAGACCCAGTACTTC. It is translated as CASRKTGPQETQYF.

The chain joins TRBV9 to TRBJ2-2, with no clear D. The CDR3 runs 14 residues. V was trimmed by 4 bases and J by 4 bases, leaving 11 bases between them. Germline V gene lookup returns CDR1 SGDLS and CDR2 YYNGEE. CDR3 coding DNA: TGTGCCAGCAGCCCAGCTGAGGCCACCGGGGAGCTGTTTTTT. It yields the protein CASSPAEATGELFF.

The chain joins TRBV19 to TRBJ1-1; D perhaps matches TRBD1 (5 bases). Germline V gene data show CDR1 as LNHDA and CDR2 as SQIVND (reference sequence). V was pared by 3 bases and J by 1 base, with 12 bases between. The CDR3 runs 15 residues. CDR3: CASSIRGLANTEAFF. CDR3 bases: TGTGCCAGTAGTATTCGGGGACTGGCGAACACTGAAGCTTTCTTT. The whole variable domain, filled in from reference TRBV19 and TRBJ1-1, reads DGGITQSPKYLFRKEGQNVTLSCEQNLNHDAMYWYRQDPGQGLRLIYYSQIVNDFQKGDIAEGYSVSREKKESFPLTVTSAQKNPTAFYLCASSIRGLANTEAFFGQGTRLTVV.

The chain employs TRBV6-6 and TRBJ1-1, with D possibly matching TRBD1 (5 bases). V lost 3 bases to trimming and J lost 3 bases, with 8 bases between them. Germline lookup yields CDR1 MNHNY and CDR2 SVGAGI (reference sequence). The CDR3 is 13 residues long. Written as DNA, the CDR3 is TGTGCCAGCAGTTATTACAGGCACACTGAAGCTTTCTTT. Translating gives CASSYYRHTEAFF.

The rearrangement links TRBV4-1 to TRBJ2-7; 11 bases are shared with TRBD2. The CDR3 loop spans 15 amino acids. V was clipped by 4 bases and J by 6 bases; unmatched bases: 8. CDR1 MGHRA and CDR2 YSYEKL come from the germline V gene. This CDR3 reads CASSPGTSGEGEQYF. In DNA form, the CDR3 reads TGCGCCAGCAGCCCCGGGACTAGCGGAGAGGGCGAGCAGTACTTC.

The J gene is TRBJ1-5, the V gene TRBV4-2; 7 nucleotides line up with TRBD1. Germline assignment: CDR1 LGHNA and CDR2 YNFKEQ. The junction had 9 bases not matched to a gene; V was cut back by 4 bases and J by 9 bases. This CDR3 is built from 14 residues. The CDR3 DNA reads TGTGCCAGCAGCCCTAAGACAGCAGGGGGGCCCCAGCATTTT. It encodes CASSPKTAGGPQHF.

V gene TRBV9 combines with J gene TRBJ2-3, with 11 nucleotides matching TRBD2. From germline, CDR1 is SGDLS and CDR2 YYNGEE. V lost 3 bases and J lost 3; bases outside the gene matches: 12. The CDR3 totals 18 residues. CDR3 sequence reads: CASSDTPISGRATDTQYF. CDR3 coding DNA: TGTGCCAGCAGCGACACCCCAATTAGCGGGAGGGCAACAGATACGCAGTATTTT.

The rearrangement joins TRBV27 to TRBJ2-2, with D possibly being TRBD1 (6 bases). Trimming cost V 5 bases and J 6 bases, with 22 bases left between them. Germline CDR1 MNHEY, CDR2 SMNVEV (reference sequence). This CDR3 has 17 residues. CDR3 nucleotide sequence: TGTGCCAGCAGTCCTACGTACGGCAGGGGTGCCGCCGGGGAGCTGTTTTTT. It encodes CASSPTYGRGAAGELFF.